Given below is one TCR beta chain in context. Antigen specificity is unknown. The data were taken from a study of cytomegalovirus exposure and HLA in healthy donors. General study results and limits: HLA allele associations emerged for 16,951 TCR beta sequences in a later analysis, at 0.05 false discovery rate. Some V segments could not be told apart, so they were left out, TRBV6-2 and TRBV6-3 among them.

The CDR3 is 15 amino acids. Between the trimmed V and J ends, which lost 1 base and 4 bases, there was a span of 14 bases. Germline V gene sequence: CDR1 SGHVS, CDR2 FNYEAQ. PCR amplification relied on 60 Vbeta primers (plus 13 Jbeta primers). Some clones are missing from TCRdb's copy, which holds only in-frame ones; the method was immunoSEQ multiplex PCR. This table has 120,000 or so clones, over 65% appearing once. This TCR was recovered from a man under 40 in good health and CMV-seropositive. The specimen was PBMCs. The gene calls are TRBV7-6 and TRBJ2-7; maybe TRBD1 (6 bases). The CDR3 DNA sequence: TGTGCCAGCAGCTTAGGGAAGGGACAAATATACGAGCAGTACTTC. Amino acids: CASSLGKGQIYEQYF.